This TCR beta chain was identified during a study of blood T cell repertoires in COVID-19. TCRdb's table, derived via immunoSEQ multiplex PCR, lists solely in-frame clones and lacks some. The sample has 260,000 or so clones; over 75% are singletons. The CDR3 extends over 13 amino acids. Germline CDR1 is SEHNR and CDR2 is FQNEAQ (reference sequence). V gave up 5 bases and J gave up 7 bases, with 13 bases separating them. This chain links TRBV7-9 with TRBJ2-3, with TRBD2 as a possible D gene (5 bases). This TCR was sampled from a human donor in a cohort sampled during active COVID-19. Sequenced sample: peripheral blood. The CDR3 reads CASSLSTGNTQYF. CDR3 nucleotides: TGTGCCAGCAGCCTCTCGACGGGAAATACGCAGTATTTT.